The T cell receptor (beta chain) described here comes from a study of glioma-infiltrating T cells. The iRepertoire nested amplicon-rescue multiplex PCR amplified TCR alpha and beta CDR3s from RNA. A single record per CDR3 protein comes from TCRdb applying MiXCR to the multiplex PCR reads. The sample includes more than 300,000 distinct CDR3 sequences, 41% of them seen just once. CDR3 size: 15 residues. CDR1 is LGHNA and CDR2 is YSLEER in the germline V gene. This clonotype appeared once. Sequence at one end of the junction differs from germline and may be a read error. The specimen sequenced was glioma tissue, nonneoplastic brain tissue, or PBMCs (not recorded which). This chain joins TRBV4-3 and TRBJ2-3; D might be TRBD1 (6 bases). This receptor was identified in a human donor with low-grade glioma or glioblastoma, undergoing nonglioma brain surgery, or in good health (not recorded which). CDR3 in amino acids: CASSKEWTDTDTQYF. The CDR3 bases are TGCGCCAGCAGCAAAGAATGGACAGACACAGATACGCAGTATTTT.